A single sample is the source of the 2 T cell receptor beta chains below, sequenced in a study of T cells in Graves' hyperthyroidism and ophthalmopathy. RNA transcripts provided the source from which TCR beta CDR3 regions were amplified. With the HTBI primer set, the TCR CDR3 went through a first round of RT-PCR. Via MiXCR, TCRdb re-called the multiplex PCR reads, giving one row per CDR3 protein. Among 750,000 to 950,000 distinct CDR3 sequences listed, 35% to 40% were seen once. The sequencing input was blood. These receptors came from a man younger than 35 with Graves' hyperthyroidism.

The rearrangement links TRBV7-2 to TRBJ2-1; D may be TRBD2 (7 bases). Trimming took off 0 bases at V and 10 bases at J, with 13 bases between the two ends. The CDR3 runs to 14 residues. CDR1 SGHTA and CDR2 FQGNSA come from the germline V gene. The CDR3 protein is CASSLALGGGEQFF. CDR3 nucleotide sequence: TGTGCCAGCAGCTTAGCCCTGGGAGGGGGAGAGCAGTTCTTC.

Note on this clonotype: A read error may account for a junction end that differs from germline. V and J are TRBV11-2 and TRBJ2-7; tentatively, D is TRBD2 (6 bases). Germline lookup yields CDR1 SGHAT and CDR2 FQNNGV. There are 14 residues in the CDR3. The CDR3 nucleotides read TGTGCCGGCAGCTTAGGGACTCTGACCTACGAGCAGTACTTC. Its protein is CAGSLGTLTYEQYF.